Each of the 10 T cell receptor beta chains below was sequenced from the same sample in a study of blood T cell repertoires in COVID-19. The assay was immunoSEQ multiplex PCR, and TCRdb's table has in-frame clones only and misses some. The sample includes 240,000 or so clones, roughly 80% seen only once; the top ten take roughly 3.4%. The sequenced sample was peripheral blood. All receptors derive from a woman aged 18-29 years with acute or convalescent COVID-19.

The rearrangement joins TRBV25-1 to TRBJ1-1; TRBD1 might be the D (6 bases). The CDR3 consists of 15 residues. The germline V gene has CDR1 MGHDK and CDR2 SYGVNS. The ends were cut back, 4 bases at V and 0 bases at J, with 12 bases in the middle. For the CDR3, the DNA is TGTGCCAGCAGTGTTTTGGGGGACATGAACACTGAAGCTTTCTTT. Amino acids: CASSVLGDMNTEAFF.

The rearrangement uses TRBV7-9 and TRBJ2-7; D is unresolved. Trimming stripped 2 bases from V and 5 bases from J, with 13 bases between. Per the germline V gene, CDR1 is SEHNR and CDR2 is FQNEAQ (reference sequence). This CDR3 has 14 amino acids. CDR3 nucleotide sequence: TGTGCCAGCAGCTTAATGGCTAGTGTCGACGAGCAGTACTTC. Its protein product is CASSLMASVDEQYF.

The chain has TRBV19 and TRBJ2-7, with TRBD1 matching over 7 bases. J lost 5 bases, V lost 5 bases, and 0 bases had no gene match. The CDR3 runs 11 residues. Germline V gene sequence: CDR1 LNHDA, CDR2 SQIVND (reference sequence). DNA of the CDR3: TGTGCCAGTAGTGACAGGGACGAGCAGTACTTC. Translated: CASSDRDEQYF.

Sample share makes this clone medium-sized. The chain uses TRBV6-6 and TRBJ1-6; weak D call: TRBD1 (6 bases). The CDR3 is 14 amino acids. V was clipped by 6 bases and J by 10 bases, with 16 bases between them. Per germline, CDR1 MNHNY and CDR2 SVGAGI (reference sequence). The CDR3 loop reads CASSATGKGSPLHF. CDR3 bases: TGTGCCAGCAGCGCCACAGGGAAGGGATCACCCCTCCACTTT.

The V and J genes are TRBV28 and TRBJ1-3; a possible D gene is TRBD1 (5 bases). The CDR3 loop spans 14 amino acids. Deletions cut 4 bases from V and 8 bases from J, with 15 bases between. Germline V gives CDR1 MDHEN, CDR2 SYDVKM. CDR3 protein: CASSSRGISDTIYF. The CDR3 nucleotides read TGTGCCAGCAGTTCCCGGGGGATTAGCGACACCATATATTTT.

In its sample, this clone was seen once. The chain employs TRBV7-9 and TRBJ2-7, with TRBD1 matching 12 bases. The CDR3 is made up of 12 amino acids. Looked up from germline, CDR1 is SEHNR and CDR2 is FQNEAQ (reference sequence). V lost 8 bases to trimming and J lost 6 bases; unmatched junction nucleotides: 2. This chain's CDR3 is CASGTGGREQYF. Written as DNA, the CDR3 is TGTGCCAGCGGGACAGGGGGCCGCGAGCAGTACTTC. The full variable domain, with the rest looked up from reference TRBV7-9 and TRBJ2-7, is DTGVSQNPRHKITKRGQNVTFRCDPISEHNRLYWYRQTLGQGPEFLTYFQNEAQLEKSRLLSDRFSAERPKGSFSTLEIQRTEQGDSAMYLCASGTGGREQYFGPGTRLTVT.

A single count supports this clone. V is TRBV7-6 and J is TRBJ2-1; 9 bases map to TRBD2. CDR1 and CDR2 (germline): SGHVS, FNYEAQ. This CDR3 has 16 residues. Trimming at V came to 4 bases and at J to 2 bases, leaving 6 bases not matched to a gene. In DNA, the CDR3 is TGTGCCAGCAGCTACCGACTAGCGGCCGCCTACAATGAGCAGTTCTTC. Translation gives CASSYRLAAAYNEQFF.

This chain links TRBV7-2 with TRBJ2-5; D might be TRBD2 (6 bases). CDR1 SGHTA and CDR2 FQGNSA come from the germline V gene. Trimming stripped 8 bases from V and 3 bases from J, with 28 bases between. The CDR3 spans 18 residues. CDR3 nucleotides: TGTGCCAGCGGAACCCTTAGCGCGGGATTTAGGCGCAAAGAGACCCAGTACTTC. Encoded protein: CASGTLSAGFRRKETQYF.

The V gene is TRBV3-1 (or the pseudogene TRBV3-2), the J gene TRBJ2-7; possible D gene TRBD2, 5 bases. The length of the CDR3 is 17 residues. V lost 0 bases and J lost 4, with 19 bases in between. From germline, CDR1 is LGHDT and CDR2 YNNKEL (reference sequence). The CDR3 sequence: CASSQETSAGVWYEQYF. The CDR3 DNA reads as TGTGCCAGCAGCCAAGAGACTTCGGCGGGTGTGTGGTACGAGCAGTACTTC.

This clone was detected only once. This chain connects TRBV11-2 to TRBJ1-1, with D possibly TRBD1 on 6 matching bases. The V gene's germline CDR1 is SGHAT and CDR2 FQNNGV. Deletions cut 1 base from V and 2 bases from J, with 17 bases between. The CDR3 spans 17 residues. CDR3 DNA: TGTGCCAGCAGCTTAGTCCCGGGGGGCCTCGGAAACACTGAAGCTTTCTTT. Its translation is CASSLVPGGLGNTEAFF.